The 24 T cell receptor beta chains given below trace back to one sample, sequenced in a study of blood T cell repertoires in COVID-19. Method: immunoSEQ multiplex PCR; TCRdb's copy keeps in-frame clones and lacks some. Altogether approximately 500,000 clones are present, roughly 85% being singletons, with the ten largest covering roughly 3.1%. Input material: peripheral blood. The receptor set was obtained from a human donor in a cohort sampled during active COVID-19.

The rearrangement joins TRBV6-2 or TRBV6-3 to TRBJ1-1, with D possibly TRBD1 on 6 matching bases. Per germline, CDR1 MNHEY and CDR2 SVGEGT. This CDR3 has 16 residues. Deletions cut 1 base from V and 3 bases from J, with 15 bases between. CDR3 sequence: CASSYLAGVQDTEAFF. In nucleotides, the CDR3 is TGTGCCAGCAGTTACTTGGCAGGGGTTCAGGACACTGAAGCTTTCTTT.

The chain joins TRBV7-9 to TRBJ2-2; no firm D call. The V and J ends lost 6 bases and 2 bases respectively, with 4 bases between them. The V gene's germline CDR1 is SEHNR and CDR2 FQNEAQ (reference sequence). The CDR3 sequence is 12 residues long. This chain's CDR3 is CASRSNTGELFF. CDR3 DNA sequence: TGTGCCAGCAGGTCAAACACCGGGGAGCTGTTTTTT.

The chain joins TRBV3-1 (or the pseudogene TRBV3-2) to TRBJ1-2, with unresolved D. Germline CDR1 LGHDT, CDR2 YNNKEL (reference sequence). This CDR3 region has 14 residues. V was trimmed by 0 bases and J by 7 bases, leaving 12 bases between them. CDR3 nucleotide sequence: TGTGCCAGCAGCCAAGATCTTTTATATCGTGGCTACACCTTC. This sequence encodes CASSQDLLYRGYTF.

V and J are TRBV19 and TRBJ1-1, with 11 bases matching TRBD1. CDR3 length equals 16 residues. CDR1 and CDR2 (germline): LNHDA, SQIVND (reference sequence). The V gene end was trimmed by 6 bases and the J gene end by 0 bases; junction bases not matched to a gene: 6. The CDR3: CASRMGQGVMNTEAFF. The CDR3, as DNA: TGTGCCAGTAGGATGGGACAGGGGGTTATGAACACTGAAGCTTTCTTT.

This clone came up a few times. Within the sample, other DNA sequences also encode this same CDR3. This chain connects TRBV27 to TRBJ2-7; 9 bases line up with TRBD1. The CDR3 extends over 13 amino acids. With 6 bases clipped from V and 2 bases from J, the junction kept 2 bases outside the gene matches. The germline gives CDR1 MNHEY, CDR2 SMNVEV (reference sequence). CDR3 in amino acids: CASSRDRAYEQYF. The CDR3, as DNA: TGTGCCAGCAGCCGGGACAGGGCCTACGAGCAGTACTTC.

The genes are TRBV2 and TRBJ2-7, with 9 bases matching TRBD1. The trim removed 10 bases at V and 5 bases at J, leaving 18 bases unmatched. This CDR3 is 16 amino acids long. Germline V gene data show CDR1 as SNHLY and CDR2 as FYNNEI. Here the CDR3 reads CATKNVLGQGENEQYF. CDR3 in DNA: TGTGCCACCAAAAACGTACTGGGACAGGGCGAAAACGAGCAGTACTTC.

The chain is built from TRBV28 and TRBJ2-7; 13 bases match TRBD2. The CDR3 runs 15 residues. J was trimmed by 2 bases and V by 5 bases; bases with no gene match: 3. Per the germline V gene, CDR1 is MDHEN and CDR2 is SYDVKM. Here the CDR3 DNA reads TGTGCCAGCAGTCCCGGGACTAGCGGGGCCTACGAGCAGTACTTC. Its translation: CASSPGTSGAYEQYF.

The chain is built from TRBV4-1 and TRBJ2-1, with TRBD2 matching 10 bases. The germline V gene encodes CDR1 MGHRA and CDR2 YSYEKL. V dropped 1 base and J dropped 10; count of bases not matched to a gene: 13. The CDR3 has 17 amino acids. DNA of the CDR3: TGCGCCAGCAGCCAAGTCGTCACTGGGACTAGCGACGGGGAGCAGTTCTTC. Amino acids: CASSQVVTGTSDGEQFF.

With regard to this clone: One end of the junction does not line up with germline, which may come from a read error. V gene TRBV7-2 combines with J gene TRBJ2-2; TRBD2 aligns across 12 bases. CDR1 is SGHTA and CDR2 is FQGNSA in the germline V gene. This CDR3 comprises 15 residues. The CDR3 reads CASTLGTSGTGELFF. CDR3 bases: TGTGCCAGCACCTTAGGGACTAGCGGGACCGGGGAGCTGTTTTTT. The complete variable domain, with remaining parts taken from reference TRBV7-2 and TRBJ2-2, reads GAGVSQSPSNKVTEKGKDVELRCDPISGHTALYWYRQSLGQGLEFLIYFQGNSAPDKSGLPSDRFSAERTGGSVSTLTIQRTQQEDSAVYLCASTLGTSGTGELFFGEGSRLTVL.

J is TRBJ2-7 and V is TRBV19; tentatively, D is TRBD2 (6 bases). V gave up 5 bases and J gave up 2 bases, with 10 bases separating them. The CDR3 contains 13 residues. CDR1 and CDR2 (germline): LNHDA, SQIVND (reference sequence). The CDR3 is CASSPAGPYEQYF. Written as DNA, the CDR3 is TGTGCCAGTAGTCCAGCGGGTCCCTACGAGCAGTACTTC.

The chain couples TRBV4-2 to TRBJ2-2, with D tentatively TRBD1 (6 bases). The CDR3 loop spans 15 amino acids. V lost 0 bases and J lost 1, with 6 bases in between. Germline V CDR1 and CDR2: LGHNA, YNFKEQ. CDR3 protein: CASSQEDRNTGELFF. DNA of the CDR3: TGTGCCAGCAGCCAAGAGGACAGGAACACCGGGGAGCTGTTTTTT.

The chain links TRBV19 to TRBJ1-5, with D perhaps matching TRBD1 (5 bases). Looked up from germline, CDR1 is LNHDA and CDR2 is SQIVND (reference sequence). The CDR3 runs 15 residues. Deletions cut 7 bases from V and 7 bases from J, with 20 bases between. The CDR3 coding sequence is TGTGCCAGTACCGATAGGCCCAGGGCGGAGCAGCCCCAGCATTTT. Translated: CASTDRPRAEQPQHF.

The V and J genes are TRBV5-8 and TRBJ2-7, with 7 nucleotides matching TRBD1. The CDR3 is 13 amino acids. The J segment lost 0 bases and the V segment lost 6 bases, leaving 3 bases of the junction unmatched. Germline V lookup: CDR1 SGHTS, CDR2 YDEGEE. CDR3 loop: CASNRGNSYEQYF. The CDR3 DNA reads as TGTGCCAGCAACAGGGGTAACTCCTACGAGCAGTACTTC.

The rearrangement links TRBV5-1 to TRBJ1-4; 10 bases match TRBD1. V was pared by 4 bases and J by 5 bases, with 11 bases of the junction left unmatched. CDR1 SGHRS and CDR2 YFSETQ come from the germline V gene. CDR3 size: 17 residues. The CDR3 here is CASSPGQGFNVNEKLFF. The CDR3 bases are TGCGCCAGCAGCCCGGGACAGGGGTTCAATGTGAATGAAAAACTGTTTTTT.

The chain recombines TRBV19 with TRBJ2-2; possibly TRBD2 for D (5 bases). Per the germline V gene, CDR1 is LNHDA and CDR2 is SQIVND (reference sequence). There are 16 residues in the CDR3. Trimming stripped 5 bases from V and 8 bases from J, with 21 bases between. The CDR3 loop is CASSFRTLSLLGELFF. CDR3 DNA: TGTGCCAGTAGTTTTCGGACTCTTTCTCTTTTGGGGGAGCTGTTTTTT. Complete variable domain (other parts from reference TRBV19 and TRBJ2-2): DGGITQSPKYLFRKEGQNVTLSCEQNLNHDAMYWYRQDPGQGLRLIYYSQIVNDFQKGDIAEGYSVSREKKESFPLTVTSAQKNPTAFYLCASSFRTLSLLGELFFGEGSRLTVL.

CDR3 DNA sequence: TGTGCCAGCAGCGTAAGACAGGGGGCGGACTATGGCTACACCTTC. Its translation is CASSVRQGADYGYTF. V and J are TRBV7-2 and TRBJ1-2; TRBD1 agrees at 10 bases. J gave up 3 bases and V 5 bases, and 6 bases lay outside the gene matches. Per germline, CDR1 SGHTA and CDR2 FQGNSA. This CDR3 comprises 15 residues.

The chain employs TRBV20-1 and TRBJ1-1; the D is unclear. The CDR3 length is 13 residues. Trimming stripped 3 bases from V and 1 base from J, with 9 bases between. Germline CDR1 reads DFQATT; CDR2 reads SNEGSKA (reference sequence). The CDR3 loop is CSASTGWNTEAFF. DNA of the CDR3: TGCAGTGCTAGTACGGGTTGGAACACTGAAGCTTTCTTT.

The chain links TRBV30 to TRBJ1-1; D remains unclear. In germline, CDR1 is GTSNPN, CDR2 SVGIG (reference sequence). CDR3 length: 12 residues. V was cut by 1 base and J by 2 bases, with 5 bases left in between. The CDR3: CAWSAGNTEAFF. CDR3 sequence (DNA): TGTGCCTGGAGTGCAGGTAACACTGAAGCTTTCTTT.

J is TRBJ1-1 and V is TRBV29-1; possibly TRBD1 for D (5 bases). The V gene lost 3 bases and the J gene lost 3 bases, with 8 bases spanning the gap. CDR1 and CDR2 from the germline V gene are SQVTM and ANQGSEA. The CDR3 spans 12 residues. CDR3 residues: CSVDPGDTEAFF. The CDR3 nucleotides read TGCAGCGTTGACCCGGGGGACACTGAAGCTTTCTTT.

The chain links TRBV19 to TRBJ2-2; TRBD2 is a possible D gene (5 bases). Germline CDR1 is LNHDA and CDR2 is SQIVND (reference sequence). The CDR3 has 16 amino acids. Trimming left V 5 bases short and J 2 bases short, with 15 bases between. The CDR3 DNA follows: TGTGCCAGTAGTGTATACCTCGGACTTAACACCGGGGAGCTGTTTTTT. Protein sequence: CASSVYLGLNTGELFF.

This clone was observed a handful of times. V and J are TRBV28 and TRBJ2-7; D gene ambiguous. This CDR3 region has 11 residues. V lost 10 bases and J 3 bases, leaving 10 bases between the germline ends. Germline-derived CDR1 and CDR2 are MDHEN and SYDVKM. CDR3 sequence (DNA): TGTGCCACCGGTAGTTACTACGAGCAGTACTTC. Translating gives CATGSYYEQYF. The whole variable domain, filled in from reference TRBV28 and TRBJ2-7, reads DVKVTQSSRYLVKRTGEKVFLECVQDMDHENMFWYRQDPGLGLRLIYFSYDVKMKEKGDIPEGYSVSREKKERFSLILESASTNQTSMYLCATGSYYEQYFGPGTRLTVT.

The chain recombines TRBV5-1 with TRBJ1-1, with 8 positions matching TRBD1. J lost 12 bases, V lost 4 bases, and 8 bases had no gene match. The CDR3 contains 12 residues. CDR1 and CDR2 from the germline V gene are SGHRS and YFSETQ. The CDR3 here is CASSAGQGNSFF. The CDR3 DNA sequence: TGCGCCAGCAGCGCCGGACAGGGAAATTCTTTCTTT.

This chain connects TRBV9 to TRBJ2-1; 7 bases map to TRBD2. The CDR3 is 14 residues long. Germline CDR1 reads SGDLS; CDR2 reads YYNGEE. The trim removed 0 bases at V and 8 bases at J, leaving 5 bases unmatched. The CDR3 DNA sequence: TGTGCCAGCAGCGTAGATGAGGGGAGGGATGAGCAGTTCTTC. The encoded protein is CASSVDEGRDEQFF.

This chain uses TRBV6-2 or TRBV6-3 with TRBJ2-4, with a possible D match to TRBD2 (5 bases). CDR1 is MNHEY and CDR2 is SVGEGT in the germline V gene. The CDR3 runs 18 residues. Trimming shortened V by 2 bases and J by 1 base, and 18 bases separated the two germline ends. The CDR3 region has the DNA TGTGCCAGCAGTTACGGTCTAGCTGGTGGTGTTGCCAAAAACATTCAGTACTTC. It is translated as CASSYGLAGGVAKNIQYF.